Shown below are 10 T cell receptor beta chains from a single sample sequenced in a study of post-analysis software for immune sequencing data. Study conclusions and caveats: TRBV segments more frequent in patients than in controls numbered five and included TRBV5-6, TRBV5-1 and TRBV20-1.

TCR beta libraries were prepared from cDNA with unique molecular identifiers. TCRdb recomputed calls from the PCR reads with MiXCR, one row per CDR3 protein. The data contain roughly 580,000 distinct CDR3 sequences, about 44% of them singletons. These receptors' targets are unknown. Sequenced input: blood. All receptors come from a girl aged 10-17 years with multiple sclerosis.

The chain links TRBV12-3 or TRBV12-4 to TRBJ1-5; D is possibly TRBD1 (5 bases). V gave up 8 bases and J gave up 6 bases, with 17 bases separating them. CDR3 size: 14 residues. In nucleotides, the CDR3 is TGTGCCAGCCAGGGACTCACTGAGGGTCAGCCCCAGCATTTT. This translates into CASQGLTEGQPQHF.

This clonotype was counted between two and nine times. The chain has TRBV20-1 and TRBJ2-1; 9 positions match TRBD2. Germline V gene data show CDR1 as DFQATT and CDR2 as SNEGSKA (reference sequence). The CDR3 has 15 amino acids. V shed 1 base, J shed 4 bases, and the junction held 5 bases outside the gene matches. The CDR3 nucleotides read TGCAGTGCTAGAGTGGGCGGGGGGGCTTACAATGAGCAGTTCTTC. Translating it yields CSARVGGGAYNEQFF.

The CDR3 loop is CASSEISMVSSSYNEQFF. As DNA, the CDR3 is TGTGCCAGCAGTGAAATAAGTATGGTCTCAAGCTCCTACAATGAGCAGTTCTTC. This chain connects TRBV25-1 to TRBJ2-1; no firm D call. The V gene's germline CDR1 is MGHDK and CDR2 SYGVNS. Trimming took 2 bases from V and 0 from J, leaving 17 bases between them. The CDR3 loop spans 18 amino acids.

Remarks on this clonotype: Mismatch with germline at one junction end may stem from a read error. The gene calls are TRBV4-1 and TRBJ2-7; tentative D call: TRBD1 (5 bases). The germline gives CDR1 MGHRA, CDR2 YSYEKL. The CDR3 has 15 residues. CDR3 nucleotide sequence: TGCGTCAGCAGCCAAGTCAGGGCCCCTGGGTACGAGCAGTACTTC. Translation: CVSSQVRAPGYEQYF.

The V gene is TRBV27, the J gene TRBJ1-2, with TRBD1 matching 7 bases. J was trimmed by 4 bases and V by 5 bases; bases with no gene match: 7. CDR1 and CDR2 (germline): MNHEY, SMNVEV (reference sequence). This CDR3 has 14 amino acids. In DNA form, the CDR3 reads TGTGCCAGCAGTCCAAGCTGGGACAGCTATGGCTACACCTTC. Translation gives CASSPSWDSYGYTF.

This clonotype was observed a single time. This sequence joins TRBV3-1 and TRBJ2-1; the D is unclear. Germline loops: CDR1 LGHDT, CDR2 YNNKEL (reference sequence). The CDR3 totals 15 residues. Trimming shortened V by 4 bases and J by 13 bases, and 23 bases separated the two germline ends. CDR3 residues: CASSPGPMYQETQFF. CDR3 DNA sequence: TGTGCCAGCAGCCCCGGACCCATGTACCAAGAGACCCAGTTCTTC.

In this sample, this clonotype turned up a few times. The chain recombines TRBV29-1 with TRBJ2-3, with 10 bases lining up with TRBD1. The CDR3 sequence is 13 residues long. The junction had 6 bases not matched to a gene; V was cut back by 8 bases and J by 4 bases. Germline CDR1 is SQVTM and CDR2 is ANQGSEA. CDR3 DNA sequence: TGCAGCTACCTGACAGGGGGCCCAGATACGCAGTATTTT. Protein: CSYLTGGPDTQYF.

The chain joins TRBV11-2 to TRBJ2-2; the match to TRBD1 covers 8 bases. Germline V gene sequence: CDR1 SGHAT, CDR2 FQNNGV. V lost 8 bases, J lost 7 bases, and 9 bases stayed unmatched. This CDR3 is 14 amino acids long. The CDR3 spells CASFLTGAGGELFF. Here the CDR3 DNA reads TGTGCCAGCTTCCTGACAGGGGCCGGCGGGGAGCTGTTTTTT.

A few counts support this clonotype. This chain links TRBV24-1 with TRBJ2-7; TRBD2 agrees at 12 bases. Germline CDR1 is KGHDR and CDR2 is SFDVKD. V lost 3 bases, J lost 5 bases, and 7 bases stayed unmatched. This CDR3 region has 16 residues. The chain's CDR3 is CATSDPTSGSHDEQYF. The DNA of the CDR3 is TGTGCCACCAGTGATCCGACTAGCGGGAGCCACGACGAGCAGTACTTC.

The DNA of the CDR3 is TGTGCCAGCAGCTCCCTACAGGGGGCGTATGAAAAACTGTTTTTT. This codes for CASSSLQGAYEKLFF. The chain joins TRBV7-8 to TRBJ1-4; the match to TRBD1 covers 9 bases. Germline lookup yields CDR1 SGHVS and CDR2 FQNEAQ. CDR3 size: 15 residues. Trimming removed 4 bases from V and 6 bases from J; junction bases left unmatched: 6.